The clone carrying this TCR beta chain was counted a few times. The antigen is unknown. Since all of the isolated RNA was reverse transcribed, expressed TCRB transcripts were what got sequenced. Mean read depth for naive, central memory and regulatory T cell samples was about 3.6 million reads. Clones were sequenced by immunoSEQ multiplex PCR, and TCRdb holds only the in-frame ones, with some missing. The sample records about 140,000 clones, over 8% being singletons. The data were obtained in a study of beta chain features in type 1 diabetes. V dropped 2 bases and J dropped 5 bases, with 12 bases sitting between them. Germline CDR1 and CDR2: SQVTM and ANQGSEA. There are 13 residues in the CDR3. Findings of the study overall: More deletions and fewer insertions at VDJ junctions were found in patients with type 1 diabetes. Shorter TCRB CDR3s, moderately but significantly so, marked every one of the four CD4+ subsets in Type 1 diabetes patients.

This TCR was recovered from a middle-aged woman in good health. This rearrangement joins TRBV29-1 to TRBJ1-2; D is unresolved. Input material: central memory CD4+ T cells from blood. The CDR3: CSVESWQTYGYTF. CDR3 nucleotide sequence: TGCAGCGTTGAATCGTGGCAGACTTATGGCTACACCTTC.